This T cell receptor (beta chain) appears in the sequencing data of a study of T-cell reconstitution after alpha-beta-depleted transplantation in children. As it was prepared, the TCRbeta library received unique molecular identifiers. MiXCR, applied by TCRdb to the PCR reads, yields one record per CDR3 protein. The sample lists hundreds of thousands of distinct CDR3 sequences; 15% to 20% were seen once. This CDR3 region has 13 residues. Germline values: CDR1 MNHEY, CDR2 SVGEGT. Losses at the gene ends were 8 bases for V and 5 bases for J; bases not matched to a gene: 1. In regard to this clonotype: Its specificity is unknown.

Study-wide points: Alpha-beta T cells present about two months after transplant were reported to originate from several hundred expanded graft clones. T-cell numbers and diversity, one year after transplant, stemmed largely from T cells that were newly produced. High day-60 TCRbeta diversity in some patients came from surviving recipient T cells and thymic progenitors.

The sequences come from PBMCs, mostly from graft donor cells, collected 360 days after TCRalphabeta/CD19-depleted stem cell transplant. The source of this sequence is a boy under two years old who had a stem cell transplant for Wiskott-Aldrich syndrome, so the T cells may come from the graft donor. The chain recombines TRBV6-2 or TRBV6-3 with TRBJ2-2; the match to TRBD1 covers 11 bases. CDR3 sequence reads: CASGTGGTGELFF. The CDR3 coding sequence is TGTGCCAGCGGGACAGGGGGAACCGGGGAGCTGTTTTTT.